This T cell receptor (beta chain) appears in the sequencing data of a study of blood T cell repertoires in COVID-19. The germline CDR1 and CDR2 sequences are SQVTM and ANQGSEA. Between the trimmed V and J ends, which lost 4 bases and 4 bases, there was a span of 10 bases. The CDR3 totals 12 residues. The method was immunoSEQ multiplex PCR; TCRdb's version includes in-frame clones alone and lacks a portion of them. The sample includes about 160,000 clones, over 75% of them seen just once. The clonotype was recovered from a man aged 40-49 years who had recovered from COVID-19. Input material: PBMCs or T cells enriched from blood (not recorded which). The gene calls are TRBV29-1 and TRBJ1-1; D remains unclear. CDR3 DNA: TGCAGCGTTGTTAGTCGGTCCACTGAAGCTTTCTTT. Translating gives CSVVSRSTEAFF.